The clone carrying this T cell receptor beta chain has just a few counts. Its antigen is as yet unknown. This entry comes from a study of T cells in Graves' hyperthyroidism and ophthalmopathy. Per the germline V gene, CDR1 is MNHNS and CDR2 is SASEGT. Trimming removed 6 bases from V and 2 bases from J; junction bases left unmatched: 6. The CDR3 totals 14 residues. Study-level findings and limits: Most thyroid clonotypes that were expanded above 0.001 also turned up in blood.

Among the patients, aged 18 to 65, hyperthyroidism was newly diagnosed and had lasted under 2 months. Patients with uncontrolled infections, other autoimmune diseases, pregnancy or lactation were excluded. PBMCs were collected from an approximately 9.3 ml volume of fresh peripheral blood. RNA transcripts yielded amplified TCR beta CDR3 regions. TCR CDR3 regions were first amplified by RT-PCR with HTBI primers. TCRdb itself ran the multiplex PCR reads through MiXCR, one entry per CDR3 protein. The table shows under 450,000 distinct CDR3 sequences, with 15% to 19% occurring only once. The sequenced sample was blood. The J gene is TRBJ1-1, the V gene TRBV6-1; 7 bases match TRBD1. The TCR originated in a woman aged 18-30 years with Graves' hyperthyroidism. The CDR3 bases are TGTGCCAGCAGACAGGGGTGGGGTAACACTGAAGCTTTCTTT. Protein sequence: CASRQGWGNTEAFF.